Following are 2 T cell receptor beta chains from one sample sequenced in a study of cytomegalovirus exposure and HLA in healthy donors. Vbeta (60) and Jbeta (13) primers were used in the PCR. Clones were read by immunoSEQ multiplex PCR, and TCRdb kept only the in-frame ones, dropping some. This repertoire shows over 150,000 clones, around 79% found once; its top ten account for approximately 1.4%. The sequenced sample was PBMCs. These receptors all stem from a man aged 18 to 35 in good health and CMV-seronegative.

The V call is TRBV21-1, the J call TRBJ2-7; the table's D call of TRBD1 was not tested on the DNA. TRBV21-1 corresponds to a pseudogene. CDR3 size: 13 residues. CDR3 coding DNA: TGTGCCAGCAGCAAAGGGACAGGGTACGAGCAGTACTTC. Amino acids: CASSKGTGYEQYF.

J is TRBJ2-3 and V is TRBV29-1; 8 bases align to TRBD1. V lost 6 bases, J lost 2 bases, and 13 bases stayed unmatched. This CDR3 comprises 16 residues. Germline-derived CDR1 and CDR2 are SQVTM and ANQGSEA. CDR3 sequence: CSVILLGTGHTDTQYF. Written as DNA, the CDR3 is TGCAGCGTCATATTACTCGGGACAGGCCACACAGATACGCAGTATTTT.